This is a list of T cell receptor beta chains from one sample in a study of shared clonotypes between healthy human individuals. The data were produced by immunoSEQ multiplex PCR, yet TCRdb's version contains in-frame clones alone and is incomplete. The data contain about 1 million clones, 65% to 75% of them singletons. Sequenced input: memory CD4+ T cells sorted from blood. These receptors were taken from a man aged 18 to 35 in good health. Each CDR3 is given with its conserved first and last residue. A D gene is named only where the DNA matches it firmly. Not every row has a clone size; where given, it reads once, few, many or a size class.

j_call v_call d_call clone_size cdr3_nt cdr3_aa
TRBJ1-6 TRBV2 NA NA TGTGCCAGCAGTGAAGCGACAGGACGCAATAATTCACCCCTCCACTTT CASSEATGRNNSPLHF
TRBJ2-2 TRBV9 TRBD2 NA TGTGCCAGCAGCGTAACTAGCGAGAACACCGGGGAGCTGTTTTTT CASSVTSENTGELFF
TRBJ2-7 TRBV11-2 TRBD1 NA TGTGCCAGTAGGGACAGGAGCTACGAGCAGTACTTC CASRDRSYEQYF
TRBJ2-7 TRBV7-2 TRBD1 NA TGTGCCAGCAGCTATCTACAGGGGTACACCTACGAGCAGTACTTC CASSYLQGYTYEQYF
TRBJ2-3 TRBV9 NA NA TGTGCCAGCAGCGTAGTAGAGGGCCGACCCACAGATACGCAGTATTTT CASSVVEGRPTDTQYF
TRBJ2-7 TRBV7-2 NA NA TGTGCCAGCAGCTTAATCTCCTACGAGCAGTACTTC CASSLISYEQYF
TRBJ2-3 TRBV7-9 TRBD2 NA TGTGCCAGCAGCTCCCCGGGCCCCTGGACTAGCGGGAATACAGATACGCAGTATTTT CASSSPGPWTSGNTDTQYF
TRBJ2-1 TRBV29-1 NA NA TGCAGCGCAACCAGGACCCGAGGGGGGGATGAGCAGTTCTTC CSATRTRGGDEQFF
TRBJ2-7 TRBV2 TRBD1 NA TGTGCCAGCGGACAGGGCTACCTCTCCTACGAGCAGTACTTC CASGQGYLSYEQYF
TRBJ1-1 TRBV10-3 NA many TGTGCCATCAGTGACAGGGGGAACACTGAAGCTTTCTTT CAISDRGNTEAFF
TRBJ1-4 TRBV25-1 TRBD1 NA TGTGCCAGCAGTGACCCCGGACAGGGCCGAGGTGAAAAACTGTTTTTT CASSDPGQGRGEKLFF
TRBJ1-2 TRBV6-1 NA NA TGTGCCAGCAGTGAAGGAGGGACGTTTAGCTATGGCTACACCTTC CASSEGGTFSYGYTF
TRBJ1-1 TRBV6-1 NA NA TGTGCCAGCAGTGAAAGTACTGGGATCAACACTGAAGCTTTCTTT CASSESTGINTEAFF